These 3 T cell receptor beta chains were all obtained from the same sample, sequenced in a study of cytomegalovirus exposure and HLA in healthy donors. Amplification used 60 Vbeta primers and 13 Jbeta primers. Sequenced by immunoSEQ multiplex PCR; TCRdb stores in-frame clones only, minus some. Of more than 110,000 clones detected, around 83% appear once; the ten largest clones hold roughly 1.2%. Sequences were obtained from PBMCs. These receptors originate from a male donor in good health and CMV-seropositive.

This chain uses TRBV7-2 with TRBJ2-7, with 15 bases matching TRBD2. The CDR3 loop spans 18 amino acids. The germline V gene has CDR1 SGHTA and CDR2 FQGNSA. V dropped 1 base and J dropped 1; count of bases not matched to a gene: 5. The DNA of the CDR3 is TGTGCCAGCAGCTTAGGAGGGACTAGCGGGAGGCCTTCCTACGAGCAGTACTTC. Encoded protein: CASSLGGTSGRPSYEQYF.

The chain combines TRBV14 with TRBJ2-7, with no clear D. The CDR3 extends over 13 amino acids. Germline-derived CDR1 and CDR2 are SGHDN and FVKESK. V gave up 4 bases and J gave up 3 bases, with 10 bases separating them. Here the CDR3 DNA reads TGTGCCAGCAGCCCCCTAAGCTTCTACGAGCAGTACTTC. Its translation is CASSPLSFYEQYF.

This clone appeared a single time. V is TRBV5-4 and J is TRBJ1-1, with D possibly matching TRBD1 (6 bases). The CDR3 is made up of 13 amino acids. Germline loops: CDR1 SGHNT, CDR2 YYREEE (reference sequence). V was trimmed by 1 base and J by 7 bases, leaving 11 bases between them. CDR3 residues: CASSLTGTNEAFF. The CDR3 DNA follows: TGTGCCAGCAGCTTGACAGGGACCAATGAAGCTTTCTTT.